This is a list of T cell receptor beta chains from one sample in a study of PD-L1 blockade in urothelial cancer. Clones were read by immunoSEQ multiplex PCR, and TCRdb kept only the in-frame ones, dropping some. The sample holds under 150,000 clones, more than 85% seen once. The source was PBMCs, collected around atezolizumab (anti-PD-L1) treatment. The receptors originated from a man in his sixties with urothelial cancer. Each CDR3 is given with its conserved first and last residue. The D gene is left open where the match is weak. Size is omitted from some rows. Given values are once, few, many or a class for expanded clones.

D gene	V gene	CDR3 length	clone size	J gene	CDR3 DNA	CDR3 protein
-	TRBV2	13	-	TRBJ1-5	TGTGCCAGCAGGTGGACGGGAGATCAGCCCCAGCATTTT	CASRWTGDQPQHF
TRBD1	TRBV5-1	20	-	TRBJ2-6	TGCGCCAGCAGCTTCCAACCGGGACAGGGGGCGCGAATTGGGGCCAACGTCCTGACTTTC	CASSFQPGQGARIGANVLTF
TRBD1	TRBV27	14	-	TRBJ1-6	TGTGCCAGTAGACAGGGTGGCTATAATTCACCCCTCCACTTT	CASRQGGYNSPLHF
TRBD2	TRBV6-5	12	-	TRBJ2-5	TGTGCCAGCAGCACGGGGGGGGAGACCCAGTACTTC	CASSTGGETQYF
TRBD1	TRBV5-6	15	-	TRBJ2-7	TGTGCCAGCAGCCTACCCGGGACAGCCTCCTACGAGCAGTACTTC	CASSLPGTASYEQYF
-	TRBV29-1	13	-	TRBJ2-5	TGCAGCGTTGTCGGCGGGGTACAAGAGACCCAGTACTTC	CSVVGGVQETQYF
TRBD1	TRBV10-3	14	-	TRBJ2-2	TGTGCCATCAGAACCGGGACAGGGGACGGGGAGCTGTTTTTT	CAIRTGTGDGELFF
-	TRBV28	15	-	TRBJ2-7	TGTGCCAGCCTGTTTTCGGGGGGCGCAGTCTACGAGCAGTACTTC	CASLFSGGAVYEQYF
TRBD1	TRBV19	19	-	TRBJ2-2	TGTGCCAGTAGTCGGGATCATACCGGGACAGGGGGGTCTGGCGGGGAGCTGTTTTTT	CASSRDHTGTGGSGGELFF
-	TRBV4-1	14	-	TRBJ2-7	TGCGCCAGCAGCCAAGGCCGACAGGACTACGAGCAGTACTTC	CASSQGRQDYEQYF
-	TRBV27	14	once	TRBJ1-5	TGTGCCAGCGCCCGTACCGTTACAGGTCAGCCCCAGCATTTT	CASARTVTGQPQHF
-	TRBV29-1	14	-	TRBJ2-2	TGCAGCGTTGAAGTCACAGGGTTCACCGGGGAGCTGTTTTTT	CSVEVTGFTGELFF
TRBD1	TRBV7-7	12	-	TRBJ2-1	TGTGCTAGCAGCCAGGACAGGAATGAGCAGTTCTTC	CASSQDRNEQFF
TRBD2	TRBV13	19	-	TRBJ2-7	TGTGCCAGCAGCTCCCAGTGGAGCGGGAGATCCCTTTCAACCTACGAGCAGTACTTC	CASSSQWSGRSLSTYEQYF
TRBD1	TRBV5-4	16	-	TRBJ2-6	TGTGCCAGCAGCTCAGGACAGGGACTCGGGGCCAACGTCCTGACTTTC	CASSSGQGLGANVLTF
-	TRBV18	17	-	TRBJ2-7	TGTGCCAGCTCACCTATTCGTGCCGGGACACCTACCTACGAGCAGTACTTC	CASSPIRAGTPTYEQYF
TRBD2	TRBV11-2	16	-	TRBJ2-1	TGTGCCAGCAGCTTAGTAGGCGGGAGTACCTACAATGAGCAGTTCTTC	CASSLVGGSTYNEQFF
-	TRBV4-1	15	-	TRBJ1-4	TGCGCCAGCAGCCTTGCAGGAGGGACTAATGAAAAACTGTTTTTT	CASSLAGGTNEKLFF
TRBD1	TRBV5-1	15	-	TRBJ2-7	TGCGCCAGCAGCTGGGGGACAGTGGATTCCTACGAGCAGTACTTC	CASSWGTVDSYEQYF
-	TRBV28	14	once	TRBJ1-2	TGTGCCAGCAAAGGGGCCCCCCTAAACTATGGCTACACCTTC	CASKGAPLNYGYTF
-	TRBV18	14	-	TRBJ1-2	TGTGCCAGCTCCACCACAGGGAACGACTATGGCTACACCTTC	CASSTTGNDYGYTF
-	TRBV25-1	12	-	TRBJ1-2	TGTGCCAGCAGTGATAATAACTATGGCTACACCTTC	CASSDNNYGYTF
-	TRBV6-1	12	-	TRBJ2-7	TGTGCCAGCAGTATACAGGGCGGCGAGCAGTACTTC	CASSIQGGEQYF
-	TRBV14	13	-	TRBJ2-7	TGTGCCAGCAGCCCGCGTCGTCCCTACGAGCAGTACTTC	CASSPRRPYEQYF
-	TRBV6-1	14	-	TRBJ2-5	TGTGCCAGCAGTGGACAGACCTTCCAAGAGACCCAGTACTTC	CASSGQTFQETQYF
TRBD2	TRBV7-9	15	few	TRBJ2-7	TGTGCCAGCAGCCTCTCTAAAAGCGGGACGAACGAGCAGTACTTC	CASSLSKSGTNEQYF
-	TRBV28	15	-	TRBJ1-1	TGTGCCAGCAGGCCGCTACAGGGAAGGAACACTGAAGCTTTCTTT	CASRPLQGRNTEAFF
TRBD1	TRBV11-2	15	-	TRBJ1-5	TGTGCCAGCAGCGTTGGGACAGGGGACAATCAGCCCCAGCATTTT	CASSVGTGDNQPQHF
-	TRBV5-8	15	-	TRBJ2-7	TGTGCCAGCAGCTTGGCCCCCGGCCAGGACTACGAGCAGTACTTC	CASSLAPGQDYEQYF
TRBD2	TRBV27	16	-	TRBJ2-5	TGTGCCAGCAGTTTAGTGGGACTACGGACCGGAGAGACCCAGTACTTC	CASSLVGLRTGETQYF
TRBD2	TRBV5-1	15	-	TRBJ2-7	TGCGCCAGCAGCGCAACCGGGACTAGTTCCTACGAGCAGTACTTC	CASSATGTSSYEQYF
TRBD2	TRBV5-1	14	once	TRBJ2-7	TGCGCCAGCAATACAGCAGCGGGGAGGGACGAGCAGTACTTC	CASNTAAGRDEQYF
-	TRBV2	15	-	TRBJ2-6	TGTGCCAGCAGGCCAGGGATCTCTGGGGCCAACGTCCTGACTTTC	CASRPGISGANVLTF
TRBD2	TRBV6-1	15	-	TRBJ2-5	TGTGCCAGCACCCATCCGGGGGGGCCGGGGGAGACCCAGTACTTC	CASTHPGGPGETQYF
-	TRBV18	12	few	TRBJ1-1	TGTGCCAGCTCACCCCTAGATACTGAAGCTTTCTTT	CASSPLDTEAFF
TRBD2	TRBV5-6	16	-	TRBJ2-4	TGTGCCAGCAGCTCATACGCTTACCAGAAGACTAGCGGGGCATACTTC	CASSSYAYQKTSGAYF
-	TRBV23-1	14	-	TRBJ1-1	TGCGCCAGCAGTCATGGGGGGGTTGGGACTGAAGCTTTCTTT	CASSHGGVGTEAFF
TRBD2	TRBV11-3	17	once	TRBJ2-1	TGTGCCAGCAGCTACCTCGAGGCGGGGGGCTCCTACAATGAGCAGTTCTTC	CASSYLEAGGSYNEQFF
TRBD2	TRBV5-1	14	-	TRBJ2-3	TGCGCCAGCAGTTCTGCGGGAGCGACAGATACGCAGTATTTT	CASSSAGATDTQYF
TRBD2	TRBV9	15	-	TRBJ2-5	TGTGCCAGCAGCTCCCGCAGCGGGGGCGCGGAGACCCAGTACTTC	CASSSRSGGAETQYF
TRBD1	TRBV12-5	14	-	TRBJ1-2	TGTGCTAGTGGGGGGACAGTAGCTAACTATGGCTACACCTTC	CASGGTVANYGYTF
TRBD2	TRBV5-1	15	-	TRBJ2-1	TGCGCCAGCAGCTTAGTAGCGGGGGCCTACAATGAGCAGTTCTTC	CASSLVAGAYNEQFF
-	TRBV11-2	14	few	TRBJ2-7	TGTGCCAGCAGCTCTACCGGGGGCTCCTACGAGCAGTACTTC	CASSSTGGSYEQYF
TRBD2	TRBV5-1	15	-	TRBJ2-5	TGCGCCAGCAGCGGGGTCTCGGGGGGCCAAGAGACCCAGTACTTC	CASSGVSGGQETQYF
TRBD2	TRBV7-3	16	-	TRBJ2-3	TGTGCCAGCAGCCCCCTCTCAGCGGGGAACACAGATACGCAGTATTTT	CASSPLSAGNTDTQYF
-	TRBV6-1	17	-	TRBJ1-3	TGTGCCAGCAGTGAAGCGGAGGGAGGGGGCTCTGGAAACACCATATATTTT	CASSEAEGGGSGNTIYF
-	TRBV2	16	once	TRBJ1-5	TGTGCCAGCAGTGAAGCGCTTGGGAGGGGAAATCAGCCCCAGCATTTT	CASSEALGRGNQPQHF
-	TRBV14	14	few	TRBJ1-1	TGTGCCAGCAGCCAGCTACCAGGGAACACTGAAGCTTTCTTT	CASSQLPGNTEAFF
-	TRBV7-9	14	-	TRBJ2-2	TGTGCCAGCAGCTTATCCAGGGTCGCCGGGGAGCTGTTTTTT	CASSLSRVAGELFF
TRBD2	TRBV29-1	15	-	TRBJ2-1	TGCAGCGTACCGACTAGCGGGAGGGACTACAATGAGCAGTTCTTC	CSVPTSGRDYNEQFF